This T cell receptor (beta chain) was sequenced for a study of a mutant IDH1 vaccine in newly diagnosed glioma. V lost 3 bases and J 2 bases, leaving 14 bases between the germline ends. The length of the CDR3 is 15 residues. CDR1 KGHSH and CDR2 LQKENI come from the germline V gene. The sample's time point: baseline, week 1 (first vaccination visit). Described treatment: pre-vaccination baseline after standard-of-care therapy. The data were produced by immunoSEQ multiplex PCR, yet TCRdb's version contains in-frame clones alone and is incomplete. This sample has fewer than 45,000 clones; approximately 78% occur once, and the top ten carry about 9.1%.

The TCR comes from a man aged 35 to 55 with glioma. Some clones in this sample may be carry-over from other donors' samples. The chain is built from TRBV18 and TRBJ2-7; D gene uncertain. The sequencing used PBMCs, collected from a glioma patient treated with radiotherapy, temozolomide or both. The CDR3 nucleotides read TGTGCCAGCTCACCTAGAAGTACAGCCACCTACGAGCAGTACTTC. This codes for CASSPRSTATYEQYF.